Listed below are T cell receptor beta chains from one sample, sequenced in a study of T cells in Graves' hyperthyroidism and ophthalmopathy. MiXCR, run by TCRdb on the multiplex PCR reads, gives a single entry per CDR3 protein. Of about 400,000 distinct CDR3 sequences in the sample, just under 15% were seen once. The sequenced sample was blood. The origin of the receptors is a woman aged 25 to 39 with Graves' hyperthyroidism. Each CDR3 is given with its conserved first and last residue. The order of the fields is J gene, V gene, clone size, D gene, CDR3 DNA, CDR3 protein. D genes are given only for firm matches. A row's size may be missing; if present it is once, few, many or a size class.

>TRBJ2-7|TRBV6-1|many|-
TGTGCCAGCATTTCGAGGGCGCTCTCCTACGAGCAGTACTTC
CASISRALSYEQYF
>TRBJ2-5|TRBV28|few|TRBD1
TGTGCCAGCAGAAAAACCGGGACAGGGTCGTACTTC
CASRKTGTGSYF
>TRBJ2-2|TRBV5-4|-|-
TGTGCCAGCAGCTCGCGGAAAACCATAATCGCGAACACCGGGGAGCTGTTTTTT
CASSSRKTIIANTGELFF
>TRBJ2-7|TRBV7-9|many|TRBD2
TGTGCCAGCAGCTTAGTCTACGCTATCCTGCGGGAGGGCCAGTTTTCGGACGAGCAGTACTTC
CASSLVYAILREGQFSDEQYF
>TRBJ2-2|TRBV12-5|-|-
TGTGCTAGTGATCCCTCCGGGTGGCCCGGGGAGCTGTTTTTT
CASDPSGWPGELFF
>TRBJ2-3|TRBV20-1|-|-
TGCAGTGCCTACGCCGGGGGCTCCCGGGGCACAGATACGCAGTATTTT
CSAYAGGSRGTDTQYF
>TRBJ1-3|TRBV12-3/TRBV12-4|many|-
TGTGCCAGCAGTTTCGCGGGAAACACCATATATTTT
CASSFAGNTIYF
>TRBJ2-7|TRBV29-1|-|-
TGCAGTGTGAGGGGGGGGGTTCTCACTCTCTACGAGCAGTACTTC
CSVRGGVLTLYEQYF
>TRBJ2-2|TRBV24-1|many|TRBD2
TGTGCCACCAGTGATCCGAGTCTAGCGGGAGGTGTCACCGGGGAGCTGTTTTTT
CATSDPSLAGGVTGELFF
>TRBJ2-7|TRBV28|many|-
TGTGCCAGCACCTGGGGGACTTTGACGACCTACGAGCAGTACTTC
CASTWGTLTTYEQYF